Detailed here is one TCR beta chain. CDR3 length equals 16 residues. Germline assignment: CDR1 LGHNA and CDR2 YSLEER. V was clipped by 0 bases and J by 3 bases, with 15 bases between them. These data belong to a study of blood T cell repertoires in COVID-19. Study background: The United States, Italy and Spain provided the acute and convalescent COVID-19 samples.

Original methodology: Reference gene primers were amplified, and this amplification served to estimate nucleated cell counts. TCRdb keeps only in-frame clones here, not all; method: immunoSEQ multiplex PCR. V and J calls and clone size follow that table, whereas D and trimming were derived from the DNA. There are 35,000 to 50,000 clones in the sample; around 90% occur only once, and roughly a tenth lies in the top ten. The J gene is TRBJ2-7, the V gene TRBV4-3; maybe TRBD1 (7 bases). The clonotype originates from a woman of 80 years or more with active COVID-19. Material for sequencing was peripheral blood. The DNA for the CDR3 is TGCGCCAGCAGCCAAGATGCGGGAAGGGGGCTCTACGAGCAGTACTTC. It encodes CASSQDAGRGLYEQYF.